The 13 T cell receptor beta chains presented below share a single source sample, sequenced in a study of technical replicates of blood from a few donors. The repertoire was sequenced with immunoSEQ multiplex PCR; TCRdb's copy has only in-frame clones and lacks some. The sample lists 50,000 to 60,000 clones, over 85% occurring once. What was sequenced was PBMCs. The source is a human donor in good health. Some clones in this sample may be carry-over from other donors' samples.

This sequence joins TRBV7-2 and TRBJ2-1; 10 bases fit TRBD2. In germline, CDR1 is SGHTA, CDR2 FQGNSA. The CDR3 spans 15 residues. Losses at the gene ends were 8 bases for V and 4 bases for J; bases not matched to a gene: 8. This chain's CDR3 is CASSPQTSGYNEQFF. The CDR3 DNA sequence: TGTGCCAGCTCCCCTCAGACTAGCGGGTACAATGAGCAGTTCTTC.

V and J are TRBV6-4 and TRBJ2-2; TRBD1 aligns across 7 bases. Looked up from germline, CDR1 is MRHNA and CDR2 is SNTAGT. There are 13 residues in the CDR3. The V gene end was trimmed by 3 bases and the J gene end by 5 bases; junction bases not matched to a gene: 0. CDR3 in DNA: TGTGCCAGCAGTGAACAGGGGACCGGGGAGCTGTTTTTT. This translates into CASSEQGTGELFF.

As to this clone: Different DNA sequences within this sample yield the same CDR3. The chain carries TRBV5-1 and TRBJ1-6; TRBD1 might be the D (6 bases). The germline V gene encodes CDR1 SGHRS and CDR2 YFSETQ. The V end was cut by 2 bases, the J end by 8 bases, with 11 bases between. CDR3 size: 14 residues. The CDR3 sequence is CASSLSGGYSPLHF. CDR3 nucleotide sequence: TGCGCCAGCAGCTTATCGGGGGGCTATTCACCCCTCCACTTT.

The chain combines TRBV2 with TRBJ1-1, with a weak D call TRBD1 (5 bases). The CDR3 contains 14 residues. Trimming removed 8 bases at V and 1 base at J, with 14 bases between. The V gene's germline CDR1 is SNHLY and CDR2 FYNNEI. CDR3 nucleotides: TGTGCCAGCGGGGGAGGAGGGGAGAACACTGAAGCTTTCTTT. It encodes CASGGGGENTEAFF.

For the CDR3, the DNA is TGTGCCAGTAGAGGGGGACAGGGAAATCAGCCCCAGCATTTT. Amino acid sequence: CASRGGQGNQPQHF. V usage is TRBV19 and J usage is TRBJ1-5, with 9 bases lining up with TRBD1. Germline CDR1 reads LNHDA; CDR2 reads SQIVND (reference sequence). Germline trimming cut 6 bases from V and 4 bases from J; bases unmatched to any gene: 4. This CDR3 has 14 amino acids.

The chain links TRBV4-3 to TRBJ2-7, with D tentatively TRBD1 (5 bases). The CDR3 is made up of 15 amino acids. CDR1 LGHNA and CDR2 YSLEER come from the germline V gene. Trimming removed 0 bases at V and 4 bases at J, with 13 bases between. This chain's CDR3 is CASSQDSVRDYEQYF. The CDR3, as DNA: TGCGCCAGCAGCCAAGATTCGGTCAGGGATTACGAGCAGTACTTC.

This sequence joins TRBV27 and TRBJ1-1, with D possibly TRBD1 on 6 matching bases. CDR3 length equals 14 residues. V lost 5 bases to trimming and J lost 1 base, with 11 bases between them. CDR1 and CDR2 (germline): MNHEY, SMNVEV (reference sequence). The CDR3 sequence: CASSTTGPNTEAFF. The DNA of the CDR3 is TGTGCCAGCAGTACAACAGGGCCGAACACTGAAGCTTTCTTT.

This chain connects TRBV6-5 to TRBJ1-1, with D hard to call. This CDR3 is built from 13 residues. CDR1 and CDR2 (germline): MNHEY, SVGAGI. V dropped 11 bases and J dropped 5 bases, with 18 bases sitting between them. CDR3 residues: CAPLKAGGTEAFF. Here the CDR3 DNA reads TGTGCCCCACTCAAGGCGGGCGGGACTGAAGCTTTCTTT.

The chain couples TRBV29-1 to TRBJ1-2; maybe TRBD1 (5 bases). Trimming removed 3 bases from V and 0 bases from J, with 8 bases in between. CDR1 and CDR2 (germline): SQVTM, ANQGSEA. This CDR3 spans 13 amino acids. In DNA, the CDR3 is TGCAGCGTTGATCCAGGGACTAACTATGGCTACACCTTC. Translating gives CSVDPGTNYGYTF.

The chain has TRBV9 and TRBJ2-3; perhaps TRBD1 as D (6 bases). V was clipped by 4 bases and J by 6 bases, with 18 bases between them. The CDR3 loop spans 15 amino acids. Germline lookup yields CDR1 SGDLS and CDR2 YYNGEE. The CDR3 loop is CASSLTGGGGDTQYF. The CDR3 DNA is TGTGCCAGCAGCCTAACGGGTGGGGGCGGGGATACGCAGTATTTT. The complete variable domain, with remaining parts taken from reference TRBV9 and TRBJ2-3, reads DSGVTQTPKHLITATGQRVTLRCSPRSGDLSVYWYQQSLDQGLQFLIQYYNGEERAKGNILERFSAQQFPDLHSELNLSSLELGDSALYFCASSLTGGGGDTQYFGPGTRLTVL.

The chain couples TRBV19 to TRBJ2-7; 8 positions agree with TRBD1. The CDR3 length is 15 residues. The junction had 12 bases not matched to a gene; V was cut back by 6 bases and J by 5 bases. CDR1 and CDR2 from the germline V gene are LNHDA and SQIVND (reference sequence). The CDR3 sequence is CASSQTGDPRHEQYF. DNA of the CDR3: TGTGCCAGTAGCCAGACAGGGGACCCCCGCCACGAGCAGTACTTC.

This chain uses TRBV7-9 with TRBJ2-7; the match to TRBD2 covers 10 bases. The CDR3 extends over 15 amino acids. After removal of 5 bases from V and 4 bases from J, the junction contained 8 bases not matched to a gene. In germline, CDR1 is SEHNR, CDR2 FQNEAQ (reference sequence). The CDR3, as DNA: TGTGCCAGCAGCACCCCAGCGGGGGGGTCGTACGAGCAGTACTTC. Protein sequence: CASSTPAGGSYEQYF.

The chain joins TRBV19 to TRBJ2-7; D is perhaps TRBD2 (5 bases). Trimming pared 7 bases from V and 0 bases from J, leaving 10 bases between. Germline-derived CDR1 and CDR2 are LNHDA and SQIVND (reference sequence). The CDR3 spans 13 residues. The CDR3, as DNA: TGTGCCAGTACGGGAACGTACTCCTACGAGCAGTACTTC. As protein: CASTGTYSYEQYF.